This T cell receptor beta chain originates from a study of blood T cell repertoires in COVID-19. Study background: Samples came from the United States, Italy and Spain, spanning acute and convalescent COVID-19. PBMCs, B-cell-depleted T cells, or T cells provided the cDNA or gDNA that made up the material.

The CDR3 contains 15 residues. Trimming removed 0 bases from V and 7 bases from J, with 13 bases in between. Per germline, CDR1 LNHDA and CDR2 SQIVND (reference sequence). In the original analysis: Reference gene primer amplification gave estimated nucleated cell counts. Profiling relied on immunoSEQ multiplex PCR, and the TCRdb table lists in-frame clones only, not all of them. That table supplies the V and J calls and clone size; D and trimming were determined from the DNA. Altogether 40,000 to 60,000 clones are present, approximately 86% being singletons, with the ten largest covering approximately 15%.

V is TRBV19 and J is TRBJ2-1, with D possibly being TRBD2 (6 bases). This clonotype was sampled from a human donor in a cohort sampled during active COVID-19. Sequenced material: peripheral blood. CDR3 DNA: TGTGCCAGTAGTATAGATCGAGGGGCGGGGAATGAGCAGTTCTTC. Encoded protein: CASSIDRGAGNEQFF.